This T cell receptor (beta chain) was identified during a study of cytomegalovirus exposure and HLA in healthy donors. Donors in the study were healthy people who gave bone marrow. The CDR3 runs 15 residues. The V end was cut by 4 bases, the J end by 2 bases, with 14 bases between. Per germline, CDR1 MNHNS and CDR2 SASEGT. Vbeta (60) and Jbeta (13) primers were used in the PCR. Measured with immunoSEQ multiplex PCR; TCRdb has only the in-frame clones, and not every one. The sample shows over 70,000 clones, roughly 74% of them seen only once. Sequenced input: PBMCs. This receptor was identified in a human donor in good health. The chain combines TRBV6-1 with TRBJ1-2; weak D call: TRBD1 (5 bases). The CDR3, as DNA: TGTGCCAGCAGTGCTCCAGGGTTACTGAACTATGGCTACACCTTC. As protein: CASSAPGLLNYGYTF.